Below, one T cell receptor (beta chain) is given with its context. TCRdb analysed the 5' RACE reads with MiXCR anew, one entry per CDR3 protein. The table records over 30,000 distinct CDR3 sequences, about 5% of them present only once. This record comes from a study of early T cells in non-severe SARS-CoV-2 infection. This CDR3 comprises 16 residues. Trimming removed 4 bases at V and 5 bases at J, with 19 bases between. The germline CDR1 and CDR2 sequences are MRHNA and SNTAGT. This receptor was identified in an adult who was a healthcare worker with PCR-confirmed SARS-CoV-2 infection or an uninfected control (not recorded which). The sequenced material came from whole blood. The rearrangement links TRBV6-4 to TRBJ2-3; D is possibly TRBD1 or TRBD2 (5 bases each). In nucleotides, the CDR3 is TGTGCCAGCAGTGCCCGCCGCGAGGGGCCTGGAGATACGCAGTATTTT. It yields the protein CASSARREGPGDTQYF.